This is a list of T cell receptor beta chains from one sample in a study of vaccination and CD4 T cells after COVID-19. A single record per CDR3 protein comes from TCRdb applying MiXCR to the PCR reads. The top ten hold approximately 15% of the sample, which has over 9,000 distinct CDR3 sequences, 37% seen once. Their cognate antigens are unknown. Source material: CD4+ T cells from blood, cultured in vitro. The source of these receptors is a human donor in good health. CDR3s include the opening cysteine and the closing phenylalanine or tryptophan. Each record gives: J gene, D gene, V gene, CDR3 protein. A D gene is named only where the DNA matches it firmly.

>TRBJ2-1|NA|TRBV7-2
CASSLELARGMNEQFF
>TRBJ2-2|NA|TRBV20-1
CSARGGYTGELFF
>TRBJ2-5|TRBD2|TRBV7-9
CASSSYSGKETQYF
>TRBJ2-2|NA|TRBV20-1
CSAREAGPGTGELFF
>TRBJ2-3|NA|TRBV6-4
CASSGAEADTQYF
>TRBJ1-2|NA|TRBV6-2/TRBV6-3
CASSYTYGYTF
>TRBJ1-6|TRBD1|TRBV6-1
CASRRAGTGVVSPLHF
>TRBJ2-5|TRBD2|TRBV19
CASSIRPGLGETQYF
>TRBJ2-3|TRBD2|TRBV20-1
CSARRAAGSTDTQYF
>TRBJ1-5|NA|TRBV24-1
CATSDSQALNQPQHF
>TRBJ2-5|TRBD2|TRBV7-6
CASSPGTSVMETQYF
>TRBJ2-5|NA|TRBV6-2/TRBV6-3
CASLRAGQETQYF
>TRBJ1-5|NA|TRBV28
CASSPFYQPQHF
>TRBJ1-6|NA|TRBV27
CASSGAPGPYGSPLHF
>TRBJ1-6|NA|TRBV6-2/TRBV6-3
CASSLRSNSPLHF
>TRBJ2-3|NA|TRBV5-1
CASSPDWVGDTQYF
>TRBJ2-5|TRBD1|TRBV6-1
CASSEDRGETQYF
>TRBJ2-6|NA|TRBV19
CASSRTSGSGANVLTF
>TRBJ2-1|TRBD2|TRBV24-1
CATSASPGLAGAANGGEQFF
>TRBJ1-2|NA|TRBV24-1
CATSDSTVGYTF
>TRBJ2-5|NA|TRBV20-1
CSARGGAQETQYF
>TRBJ2-3|TRBD2|TRBV27
CASRPSGNTDTQYF
>TRBJ2-7|TRBD2|TRBV7-8
CASSFGTSGAYEQYF
>TRBJ2-3|NA|TRBV4-3
CASSQSRTDTQYF
>TRBJ2-7|TRBD2|TRBV6-1
CASSELGTSGTAYEQYF
>TRBJ1-2|TRBD1|TRBV20-1
CSATRRDRGSNYGYTF
>TRBJ2-7|NA|TRBV19
CASSPGTNYGQYF
>TRBJ1-1|NA|TRBV7-9
CASSLREQANTEAFF
>TRBJ1-2|TRBD1|TRBV7-2
CASSIGQGYGYTF
>TRBJ1-1|NA|TRBV15
CATSTGEKHTEAFF
>TRBJ1-1|NA|TRBV27
CASSSAPKAWNTEAFF
>TRBJ2-1|NA|TRBV6-1
CASRSKRDIFSYNEQFF
>TRBJ1-1|NA|TRBV6-1
CASSGGSGDTEAFF
>TRBJ1-1|NA|TRBV7-9
CAFGPYGTEAFF
>TRBJ2-7|NA|TRBV5-8
CASSFEQYF
>TRBJ1-5|NA|TRBV19
CASSIQAGTLNQPQHF
>TRBJ1-3|NA|TRBV7-2
CASSPAAQGGNTIYF
>TRBJ2-1|TRBD2|TRBV20-1
CASFKRGTNEQFF
>TRBJ2-7|NA|TRBV4-1
CASSRRLDVYEQYF